These 5 T cell receptor beta chains came from one sample sequenced in a study of read filtering for tumor transcriptome and immune sequencing. Molecular barcoded adaptors covering alpha/delta and beta/gamma chains were used on approximately 440 ng RNA. MiXCR, run by TCRdb on the reads, gives a single entry per CDR3 protein. The sample carries about 57,000 distinct CDR3 sequences, over 11% recorded once. The sample was a population of CD138-negative cells sorted from bone marrow. These receptors were collected from a donor aged 40 or older with multiple myeloma.

A note on this clonotype: This may arise from a read error, as a much more abundant clone is one base away. The conserved closing phenylalanine or tryptophan is absent in this CDR3, likely reflecting a read error. This chain joins TRBV7-9 and TRBJ1-2; D is possibly TRBD1 (5 bases). Germline V CDR1 and CDR2: SEHNR, FQNEAQ (reference sequence). V lost 2 bases and J lost 0, with 10 bases in between. The CDR3 runs 15 residues. The CDR3 sequence is CASSLMGDANYGYTY. Written as DNA, the CDR3 is TGTGCCAGCAGCTTAATGGGGGACGCTAACTATGGCTACACCTAC.

This clonotype was seen repeatedly, ten times or more. The V and J genes are TRBV29-1 and TRBJ1-1, with D unclear. The V and J ends lost 5 bases and 1 base respectively, with 11 bases between them. The CDR3 totals 13 residues. Germline CDR1 and CDR2: SQVTM and ANQGSEA. The CDR3 region has the DNA TGCAGCGTTCAGAGGAATAGGAACACTGAAGCTTTCTTT. Amino acid sequence: CSVQRNRNTEAFF.

This clonotype was counted ten times or more. This sequence joins TRBV5-1 and TRBJ2-1, with D possibly matching TRBD2 (6 bases). The germline V gene has CDR1 SGHRS and CDR2 YFSETQ. The CDR3 sequence is 16 residues long. Trimming shortened V by 0 bases and J by 2 bases, and 12 bases separated the two germline ends. The CDR3 nucleotides read TGCGCCAGCAGCTTGGGAAAGCGGGCCGCCTACAATGAGCAGTTCTTC. Protein: CASSLGKRAAYNEQFF.

There are a few counts of this clonotype. This chain joins TRBV6-5 and TRBJ2-7; 8 bases align to TRBD2. The CDR3 sequence is 19 residues long. V lost 7 bases to trimming and J lost 2 bases; unmatched junction nucleotides: 22. CDR1 is MNHEY and CDR2 is SVGAGI in the germline V gene. CDR3 residues: CASTPVQGNLAGLPYEQYF. In nucleotides, the CDR3 is TGTGCCAGCACCCCGGTACAGGGTAACCTAGCGGGCCTACCCTACGAGCAGTACTTC.

As for this clonotype: A read error is possible here, since a much larger clone lies one base away. The chain is built from TRBV4-3 and TRBJ2-2, with D perhaps TRBD2 (6 bases). The CDR3 loop spans 16 amino acids. Deletions cut 0 bases from V and 6 bases from J, with 14 bases between. Germline CDR1 reads LGHNA; CDR2 reads YSLEER. The CDR3 sequence: CASSQDPLGGAGELFF. The DNA for the CDR3 is TGCGCCAGCAGCCAAGACCCCTTAGGAGGGGCCGGGGAGCTGTTTTTT.